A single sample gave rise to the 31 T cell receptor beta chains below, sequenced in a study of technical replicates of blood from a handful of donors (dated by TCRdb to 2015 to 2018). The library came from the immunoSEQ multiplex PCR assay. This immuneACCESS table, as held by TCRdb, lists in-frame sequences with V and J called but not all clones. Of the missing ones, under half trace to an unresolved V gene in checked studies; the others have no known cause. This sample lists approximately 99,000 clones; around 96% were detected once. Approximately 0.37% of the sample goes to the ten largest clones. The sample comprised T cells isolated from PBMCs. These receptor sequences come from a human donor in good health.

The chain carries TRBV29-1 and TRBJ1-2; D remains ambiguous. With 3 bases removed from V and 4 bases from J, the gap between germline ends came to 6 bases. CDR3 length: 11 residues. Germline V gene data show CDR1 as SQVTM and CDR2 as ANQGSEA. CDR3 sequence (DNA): TGCAGCGTTGAGGAGTTCTATGGCTACACCTTC. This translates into CSVEEFYGYTF.

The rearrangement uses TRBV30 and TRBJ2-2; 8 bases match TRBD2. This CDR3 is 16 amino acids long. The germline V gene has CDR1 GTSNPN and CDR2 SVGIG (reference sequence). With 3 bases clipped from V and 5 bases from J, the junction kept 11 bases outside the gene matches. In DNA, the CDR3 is TGTGCCTGGAGGCATAATAAGCGGGAGACGACCGGGGAGCTGTTTTTT. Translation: CAWRHNKRETTGELFF.

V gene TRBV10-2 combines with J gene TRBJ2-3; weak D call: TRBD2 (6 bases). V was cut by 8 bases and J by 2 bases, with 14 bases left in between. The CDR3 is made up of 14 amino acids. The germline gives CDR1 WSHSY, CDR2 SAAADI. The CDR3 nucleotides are TGCGCCAGCTCGGGCCTAGCGCCCACAGATACGCAGTATTTT. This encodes CASSGLAPTDTQYF.

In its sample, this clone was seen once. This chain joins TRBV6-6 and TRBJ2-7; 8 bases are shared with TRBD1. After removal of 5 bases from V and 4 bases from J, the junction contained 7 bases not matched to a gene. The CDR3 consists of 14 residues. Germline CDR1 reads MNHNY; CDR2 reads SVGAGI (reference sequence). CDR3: CASSLTGVVYEQYF. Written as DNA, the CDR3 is TGTGCCAGCAGTCTGACAGGGGTAGTTTACGAGCAGTACTTC.

The DNA for the CDR3 is TGTGCCTGGGTCGGCGGGGGATATGGCTACACCTTC. Protein product: CAWVGGGYGYTF. The chain couples TRBV30 to TRBJ1-2, with D possibly TRBD1 on 5 matching bases. The CDR3 consists of 12 residues. Germline-derived CDR1 and CDR2 are GTSNPN and SVGIG (reference sequence). With 5 bases removed from V and 5 bases from J, the gap between germline ends came to 12 bases.

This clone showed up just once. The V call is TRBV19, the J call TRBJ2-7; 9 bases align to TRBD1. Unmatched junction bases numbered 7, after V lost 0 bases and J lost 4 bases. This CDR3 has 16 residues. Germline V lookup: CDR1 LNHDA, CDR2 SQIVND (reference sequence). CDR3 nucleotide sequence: TGTGCCAGTAGTATAGATGGAACAGGGGGCGGTTACGAGCAGTACTTC. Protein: CASSIDGTGGGYEQYF.

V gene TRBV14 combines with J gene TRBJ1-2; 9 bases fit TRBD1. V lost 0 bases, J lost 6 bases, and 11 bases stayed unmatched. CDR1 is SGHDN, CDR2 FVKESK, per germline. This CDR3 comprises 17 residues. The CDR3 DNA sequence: TGTGCCAGCAGCCAAGATTGGGACAGGGCAGATTCCCATGGCTACACCTTC. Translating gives CASSQDWDRADSHGYTF.

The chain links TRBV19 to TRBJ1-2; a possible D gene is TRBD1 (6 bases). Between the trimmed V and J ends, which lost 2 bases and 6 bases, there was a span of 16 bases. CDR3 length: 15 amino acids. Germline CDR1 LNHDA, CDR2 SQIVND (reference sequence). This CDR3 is CASSIRGPAGDGYTF. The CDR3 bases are TGTGCCAGTAGTATACGGGGGCCTGCGGGGGATGGCTACACCTTC.

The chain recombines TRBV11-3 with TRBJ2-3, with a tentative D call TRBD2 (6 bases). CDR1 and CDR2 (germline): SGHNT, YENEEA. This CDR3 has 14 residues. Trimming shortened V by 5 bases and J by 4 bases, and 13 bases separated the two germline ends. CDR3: CASSPRLEADTQYF. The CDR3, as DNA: TGTGCCAGCAGCCCGCGACTAGAAGCAGATACGCAGTATTTT.

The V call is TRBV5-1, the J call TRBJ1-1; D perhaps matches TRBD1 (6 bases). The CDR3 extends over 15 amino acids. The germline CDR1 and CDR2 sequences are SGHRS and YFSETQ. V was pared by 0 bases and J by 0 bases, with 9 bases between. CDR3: CASSLGDNMNTEAFF. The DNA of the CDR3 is TGCGCCAGCAGCTTGGGGGACAATATGAACACTGAAGCTTTCTTT.

DNA for the CDR3: TGTGCCAGCAGCTTGTATTCTAGCGGCTACGAGCAGTACTTC. Its protein product is CASSLYSSGYEQYF. The V gene is TRBV5-4, the J gene TRBJ2-7; 7 bases are a match to TRBD2. The ends lost 1 base at V and 3 bases at J; junction bases unmatched: 4. This CDR3 region has 14 residues. The germline CDR1 and CDR2 sequences are SGHNT and YYREEE (reference sequence).

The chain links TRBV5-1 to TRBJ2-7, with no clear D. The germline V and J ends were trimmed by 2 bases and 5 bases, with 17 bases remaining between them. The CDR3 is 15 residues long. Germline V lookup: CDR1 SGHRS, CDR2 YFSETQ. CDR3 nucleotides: TGCGCCAGCAGCTTTTCCCCAGATGTATCGAACGAGCAGTACTTC. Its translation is CASSFSPDVSNEQYF.

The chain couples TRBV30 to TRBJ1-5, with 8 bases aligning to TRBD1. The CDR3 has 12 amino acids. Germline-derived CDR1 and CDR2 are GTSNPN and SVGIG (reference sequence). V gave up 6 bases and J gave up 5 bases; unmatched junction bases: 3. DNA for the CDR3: TGTGCCTGTGACAGGGGCGATCAGCCCCAGCATTTT. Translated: CACDRGDQPQHF.

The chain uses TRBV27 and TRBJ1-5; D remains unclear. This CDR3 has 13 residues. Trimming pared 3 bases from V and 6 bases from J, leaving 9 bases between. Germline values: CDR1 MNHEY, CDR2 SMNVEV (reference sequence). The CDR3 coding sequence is TGTGCCAGCAGTTTGAGTATTTTTCAGCCCCAGCATTTT. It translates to CASSLSIFQPQHF.

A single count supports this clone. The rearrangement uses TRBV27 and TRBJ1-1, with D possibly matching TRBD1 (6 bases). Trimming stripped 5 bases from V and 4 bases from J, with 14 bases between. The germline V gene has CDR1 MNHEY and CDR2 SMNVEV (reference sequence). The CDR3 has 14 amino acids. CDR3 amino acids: CASSLQGPFTEAFF. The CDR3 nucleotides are TGTGCCAGCAGTCTACAGGGTCCATTCACTGAAGCTTTCTTT.

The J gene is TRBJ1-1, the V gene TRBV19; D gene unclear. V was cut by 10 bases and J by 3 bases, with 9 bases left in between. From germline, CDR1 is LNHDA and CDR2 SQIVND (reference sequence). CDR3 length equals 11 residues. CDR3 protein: CATFLYTEAFF. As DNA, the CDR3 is TGTGCCACCTTCCTTTACACTGAAGCTTTCTTT. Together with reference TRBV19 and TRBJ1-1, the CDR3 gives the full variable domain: DGGITQSPKYLFRKEGQNVTLSCEQNLNHDAMYWYRQDPGQGLRLIYYSQIVNDFQKGDIAEGYSVSREKKESFPLTVTSAQKNPTAFYLCATFLYTEAFFGQGTRLTVV.

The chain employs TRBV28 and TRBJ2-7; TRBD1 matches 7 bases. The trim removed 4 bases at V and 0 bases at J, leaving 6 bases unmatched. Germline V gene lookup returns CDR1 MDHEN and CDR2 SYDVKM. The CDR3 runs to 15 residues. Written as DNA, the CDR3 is TGTGCCAGCAGTTCAGGACAGGTTAGCTCCTACGAGCAGTACTTC. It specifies CASSSGQVSSYEQYF.

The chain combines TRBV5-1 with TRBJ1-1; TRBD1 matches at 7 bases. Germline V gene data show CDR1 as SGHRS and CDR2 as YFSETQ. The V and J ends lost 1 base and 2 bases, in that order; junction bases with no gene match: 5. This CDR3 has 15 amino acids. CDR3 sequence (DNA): TGCGCCAGCAGCTTGAACAGACAGGGCAACACTGAAGCTTTCTTT. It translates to CASSLNRQGNTEAFF.

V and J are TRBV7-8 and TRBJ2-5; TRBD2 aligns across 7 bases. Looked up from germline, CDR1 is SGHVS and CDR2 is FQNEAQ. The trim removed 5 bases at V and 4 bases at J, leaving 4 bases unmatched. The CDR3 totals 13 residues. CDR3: CASSPLAVETQYF. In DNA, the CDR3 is TGTGCCAGCAGCCCTCTAGCGGTAGAGACCCAGTACTTC.

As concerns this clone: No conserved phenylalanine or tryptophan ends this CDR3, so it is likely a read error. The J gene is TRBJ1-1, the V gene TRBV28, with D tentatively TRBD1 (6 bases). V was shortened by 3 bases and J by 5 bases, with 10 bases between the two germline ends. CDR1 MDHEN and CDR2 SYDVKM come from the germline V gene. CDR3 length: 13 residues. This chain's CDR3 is CASSLYRETEAFL. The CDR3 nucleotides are TGTGCCAGCAGTTTGTACAGGGAGACTGAAGCTTTCCTT.

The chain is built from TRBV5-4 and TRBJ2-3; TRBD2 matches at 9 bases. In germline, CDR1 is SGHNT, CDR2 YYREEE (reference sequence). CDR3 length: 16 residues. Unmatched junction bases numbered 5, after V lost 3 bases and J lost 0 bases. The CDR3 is CASSSRTSASTDTQYF. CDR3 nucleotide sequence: TGTGCCAGCAGCTCCCGGACTAGCGCGAGCACAGATACGCAGTATTTT.

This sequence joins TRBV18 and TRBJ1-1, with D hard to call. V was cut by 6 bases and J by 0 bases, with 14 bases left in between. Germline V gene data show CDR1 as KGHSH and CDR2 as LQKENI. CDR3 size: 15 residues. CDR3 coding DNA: TGTGCCAGCTCCCTGGCGACTGCTATGAACACTGAAGCTTTCTTT. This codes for CASSLATAMNTEAFF.

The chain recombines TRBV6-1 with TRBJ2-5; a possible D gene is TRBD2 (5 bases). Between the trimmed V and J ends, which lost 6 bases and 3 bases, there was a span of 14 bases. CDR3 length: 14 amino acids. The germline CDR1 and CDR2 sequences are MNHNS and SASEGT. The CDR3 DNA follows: TGTGCCAGCAGCCGAAGGAGGAGCGAAGAGACCCAGTACTTC. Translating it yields CASSRRRSEETQYF.

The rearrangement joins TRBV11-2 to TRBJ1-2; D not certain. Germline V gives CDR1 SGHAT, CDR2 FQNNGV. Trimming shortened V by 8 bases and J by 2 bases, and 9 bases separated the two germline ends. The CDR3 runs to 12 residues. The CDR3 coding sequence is TGTGCCAGCCGCGGTCAAAACTATGGCTACACCTTC. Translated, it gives CASRGQNYGYTF.

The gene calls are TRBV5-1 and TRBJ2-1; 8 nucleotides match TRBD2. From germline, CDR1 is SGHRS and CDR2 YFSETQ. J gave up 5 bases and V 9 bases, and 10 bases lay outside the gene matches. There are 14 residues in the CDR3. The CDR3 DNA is TGCGCCACCTCCGGCGGGAGGATGAACAATGAGCAGTTCTTC. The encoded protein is CATSGGRMNNEQFF.

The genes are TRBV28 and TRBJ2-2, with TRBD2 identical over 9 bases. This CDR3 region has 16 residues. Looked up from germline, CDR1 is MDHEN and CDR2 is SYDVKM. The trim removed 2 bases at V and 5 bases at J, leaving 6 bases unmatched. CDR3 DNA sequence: TGTGCCAGCAGTTTAGCAACAGCGGGAGGTACCGGGGAGCTGTTTTTT. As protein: CASSLATAGGTGELFF. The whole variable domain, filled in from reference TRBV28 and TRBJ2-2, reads DVKVTQSSRYLVKRTGEKVFLECVQDMDHENMFWYRQDPGLGLRLIYFSYDVKMKEKGDIPEGYSVSREKKERFSLILESASTNQTSMYLCASSLATAGGTGELFFGEGSRLTVL.

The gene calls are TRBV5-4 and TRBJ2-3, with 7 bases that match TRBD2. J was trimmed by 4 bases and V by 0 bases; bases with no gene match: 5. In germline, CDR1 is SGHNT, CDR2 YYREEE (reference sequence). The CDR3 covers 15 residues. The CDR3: CASSLGEGLPDTQYF. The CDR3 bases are TGTGCCAGCAGCTTGGGGGAGGGTTTGCCAGATACGCAGTATTTT.

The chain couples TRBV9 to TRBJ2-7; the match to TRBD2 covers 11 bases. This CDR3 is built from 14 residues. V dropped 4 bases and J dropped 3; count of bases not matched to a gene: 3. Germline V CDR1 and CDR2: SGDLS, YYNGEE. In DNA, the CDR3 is TGTGCCAGCAGCTTTGGGACTAGCGGCTACGAGCAGTACTTC. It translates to CASSFGTSGYEQYF.

The CDR3 DNA reads as TGTGCCAGCAGCTTACCGACAGGGGTGGGCTATGGCTACACCTTC. Amino acid sequence: CASSLPTGVGYGYTF. The chain employs TRBV5-4 and TRBJ1-2, with TRBD1 matching over 8 bases. Trimming removed 2 bases from V and 4 bases from J; junction bases left unmatched: 7. CDR3 length equals 15 residues. The germline CDR1 and CDR2 sequences are SGHNT and YYREEE (reference sequence).

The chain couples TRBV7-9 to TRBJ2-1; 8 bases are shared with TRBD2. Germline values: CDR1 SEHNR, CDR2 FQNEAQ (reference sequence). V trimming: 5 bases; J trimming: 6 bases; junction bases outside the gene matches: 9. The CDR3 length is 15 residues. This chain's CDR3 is CASSGRSGIRNEQFF. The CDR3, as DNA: TGTGCCAGCAGCGGGCGTAGCGGGATACGCAATGAGCAGTTCTTC. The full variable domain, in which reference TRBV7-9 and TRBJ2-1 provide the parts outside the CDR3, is DTGVSQNPRHKITKRGQNVTFRCDPISEHNRLYWYRQTLGQGPEFLTYFQNEAQLEKSRLLSDRFSAERPKGSFSTLEIQRTEQGDSAMYLCASSGRSGIRNEQFFGPGTRLTVL.

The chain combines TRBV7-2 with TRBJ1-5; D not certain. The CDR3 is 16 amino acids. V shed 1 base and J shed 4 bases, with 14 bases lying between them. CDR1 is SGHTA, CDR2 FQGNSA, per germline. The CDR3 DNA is TGTGCCAGCAGCTTAGATTTGGCCCTACTAAATCAGCCCCAGCATTTT. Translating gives CASSLDLALLNQPQHF.